The 27 T cell receptor beta chains reported below all come from one sample, sequenced in a study of blood T cell repertoires in COVID-19. TCRdb's copy holds only in-frame clones and misses some; the assay was immunoSEQ multiplex PCR. The sample includes more than 150,000 clones, almost 85% of them seen just once. Sequences were obtained from peripheral blood. The origin of the receptors is a man younger than 35 with active or convalescent COVID-19.

The chain links TRBV5-1 to TRBJ2-6; D remains ambiguous. In germline, CDR1 is SGHRS, CDR2 YFSETQ. The CDR3 covers 18 residues. V was trimmed by 0 bases and J by 4 bases, leaving 17 bases between them. For the CDR3, the DNA is TGCGCCAGCAGCTTGGCATACAGCCCCTCGTGGGGGGCCAACGTCCTGACTTTC. This translates into CASSLAYSPSWGANVLTF.

The sample holds one count of this clone. The V and J genes are TRBV4-1 and TRBJ1-5, with D possibly TRBD1 on 6 matching bases. V was clipped by 1 base and J by 4 bases, with 20 bases between them. This CDR3 spans 18 amino acids. Germline CDR1 MGHRA, CDR2 YSYEKL. CDR3 nucleotide sequence: TGCGCCAGCAGCCAAGTAGGTGGCAGGGGTGTGGGTAATCAGCCCCAGCATTTT. Residues: CASSQVGGRGVGNQPQHF.

The chain combines TRBV9 with TRBJ1-4; possibly TRBD1 for D (5 bases). The CDR3 is made up of 13 amino acids. Germline CDR1 SGDLS, CDR2 YYNGEE. V dropped 0 bases and J dropped 13 bases, with 13 bases sitting between them. The CDR3 DNA reads as TGTGCCAGCAGCGTAGATGGGAGGGGAGGACTGTTTTTT. This encodes CASSVDGRGGLFF.

The chain is built from TRBV6-5 and TRBJ1-2; D uncertain. In germline, CDR1 is MNHEY, CDR2 SVGAGI. V was shortened by 2 bases and J by 7 bases, with 8 bases between the two germline ends. This CDR3 comprises 12 residues. The CDR3 DNA follows: TGTGCCAGCAGTTACCCCGGAGTTGGCTACACCTTC. This sequence encodes CASSYPGVGYTF.

The chain employs TRBV6-1 and TRBJ2-7, with 10 bases identical to TRBD2. With V trimmed by 5 bases and J by 2 bases, 3 bases remained unmatched. CDR3 length: 14 residues. Germline V gene sequence: CDR1 MNHNS, CDR2 SASEGT. The CDR3 DNA reads TGTGCCAGCAGTCTAGCGGGGGACGCCTACGAGCAGTACTTC. Translation gives CASSLAGDAYEQYF.

V gene TRBV6-5 combines with J gene TRBJ1-1; 9 bases fit TRBD1. The length of the CDR3 is 15 residues. V dropped 7 bases and J dropped 4; count of bases not matched to a gene: 10. Germline V CDR1 and CDR2: MNHEY, SVGAGI. CDR3 sequence reads: CASMLQGAIGTEAFF. Written as DNA, the CDR3 is TGTGCCAGCATGCTACAGGGGGCGATTGGCACTGAAGCTTTCTTT.

This clone showed up just a few times. The CDR3, as DNA: TGTGCCAGCAGCGAAACTAGCGGGCAGTCCTACGAGCAGTACTTC. The encoded protein is CASSETSGQSYEQYF. V gene TRBV7-2 combines with J gene TRBJ2-7, with 9 nucleotides matching TRBD2. CDR1 and CDR2 from the germline V gene are SGHTA and FQGNSA. With V trimmed by 5 bases and J by 1 base, 6 bases remained unmatched. There are 15 residues in the CDR3.

The sample holds a few counts of this clone. The J gene is TRBJ2-5, the V gene TRBV5-1; 10 bases are shared with TRBD2. Per the germline V gene, CDR1 is SGHRS and CDR2 is YFSETQ. The CDR3 contains 14 residues. V lost 4 bases to trimming and J lost 5 bases; unmatched junction nucleotides: 5. CDR3 in amino acids: CASSPTSGVETQYF. CDR3 sequence (DNA): TGCGCCAGCAGCCCTACTAGCGGGGTTGAGACCCAGTACTTC.

V gene TRBV9 combines with J gene TRBJ1-4; 7 bases are a match to TRBD1. Germline V gene data show CDR1 as SGDLS and CDR2 as YYNGEE. The CDR3 covers 18 residues. V was pared by 3 bases and J by 3 bases, with 14 bases of the junction left unmatched. DNA for the CDR3: TGTGCCAGCAGCGAGAGGGAGGACAGGAGCCTTTCTAATGAAAAACTGTTTTTT. Encoded protein: CASSEREDRSLSNEKLFF.

The chain links TRBV28 to TRBJ1-5; 7 nucleotides line up with TRBD1. Germline values: CDR1 MDHEN, CDR2 SYDVKM. The CDR3 is 15 amino acids. The V gene end was trimmed by 2 bases and the J gene end by 5 bases; junction bases not matched to a gene: 6. The CDR3 loop is CASSLNDRDDQPQHF. The DNA of the CDR3 is TGTGCCAGCAGTTTAAACGACAGGGATGATCAGCCCCAGCATTTT.

CDR3 nucleotide sequence: TGTGCCAGCAGTCACGCGGGGAGATCTAACTATGGCTACACCTTC. It yields the protein CASSHAGRSNYGYTF. The V call is TRBV6-2 or TRBV6-3, the J call TRBJ1-2; no firm D call. Trimming shortened V by 5 bases and J by 0 bases, and 13 bases separated the two germline ends. Germline V lookup: CDR1 MNHEY, CDR2 SVGEGT. This CDR3 has 15 amino acids.

The gene calls are TRBV7-9 and TRBJ2-4, with TRBD1 matching 12 bases. Germline V gene sequence: CDR1 SEHNR, CDR2 FQNEAQ (reference sequence). CDR3 length: 18 residues. J was trimmed by 3 bases and V by 9 bases; bases with no gene match: 15. Written as DNA, the CDR3 is TGTGCCAGGACTCCCGGGACAGGGGGCCGGTGGGACAAAAACATTCAGTACTTC. It translates to CARTPGTGGRWDKNIQYF.

The chain links TRBV20-1 to TRBJ2-7; D is unclear. This CDR3 has 11 residues. Per germline, CDR1 DFQATT and CDR2 SNEGSKA (reference sequence). Between the trimmed V and J ends, which lost 5 bases and 2 bases, there was a span of 7 bases. The chain's CDR3 is CSAGTTYEQYF. CDR3 coding DNA: TGCAGTGCTGGCACCACCTACGAGCAGTACTTC.

This chain joins TRBV6-1 and TRBJ2-7, with 9 positions matching TRBD2. Germline loops: CDR1 MNHNS, CDR2 SASEGT. CDR3 length: 14 residues. V lost 4 bases, J lost 7 bases, and 8 bases stayed unmatched. The CDR3 DNA sequence: TGTGCCAGCAGTGGCCAGACTAGCGGAAGTGAGCAGTACTTC. Protein: CASSGQTSGSEQYF.

This clone is a singleton in its sample. The chain combines TRBV25-1 with TRBJ1-3, with D possibly matching TRBD1 (6 bases). The V gene's germline CDR1 is MGHDK and CDR2 SYGVNS. The germline V and J ends were trimmed by 5 bases and 4 bases, with 15 bases remaining between them. The CDR3 is made up of 15 amino acids. The CDR3 nucleotides are TGTGCCAGCAGTACCCCGGGGGGCCCAGGAAACACCATATATTTT. It translates to CASSTPGGPGNTIYF.

The J gene is TRBJ1-6, the V gene TRBV5-8, with 11 bases aligning to TRBD1. CDR1 is SGHTS and CDR2 is YDEGEE in the germline V gene. Unmatched junction bases numbered 6, after V lost 4 bases and J lost 6 bases. The CDR3 extends over 16 amino acids. The CDR3 loop reads CASSKSGTGGNSPLHF. The CDR3 DNA reads as TGTGCCAGCAGCAAATCCGGGACAGGGGGTAATTCACCCCTCCACTTT.

The chain is built from TRBV7-9 and TRBJ2-3, with 10 bases fitting TRBD2. The CDR3 runs to 15 residues. Trimming removed 4 bases from V and 3 bases from J; junction bases left unmatched: 4. Germline CDR1 and CDR2: SEHNR and FQNEAQ (reference sequence). DNA for the CDR3: TGTGCCAGCAGCTCCCTAGCGGGAGTGACAGATACGCAGTATTTT. Its protein is CASSSLAGVTDTQYF.

The chain employs TRBV7-6 and TRBJ2-7; 12 bases map to TRBD2. CDR3 size: 17 residues. From germline, CDR1 is SGHVS and CDR2 FNYEAQ. V lost 3 bases, J lost 4 bases, and 10 bases stayed unmatched. The CDR3, as DNA: TGTGCCAGCAGCTTTGGCCAAAGGACTAGCGGGAAGTACGAGCAGTACTTC. Translated, it gives CASSFGQRTSGKYEQYF.

The chain has TRBV24-1 and TRBJ1-1, with 8 nucleotides matching TRBD1. Per germline, CDR1 KGHDR and CDR2 SFDVKD. This CDR3 region has 16 residues. After removal of 6 bases from V and 4 bases from J, the junction contained 12 bases not matched to a gene. Here the CDR3 reads CATSSSRGLASTEAFF. In DNA, the CDR3 is TGTGCCACCAGTTCCTCCAGGGGGCTGGCTAGCACTGAAGCTTTCTTT.

The gene calls are TRBV5-6 and TRBJ2-6; D is perhaps TRBD1 (6 bases). V shed 6 bases and J shed 0 bases, with 7 bases lying between them. The CDR3 sequence is 14 residues long. Per germline, CDR1 SGHDT and CDR2 YYEEEE. The CDR3: CASTRGSGANVLTF. The DNA for the CDR3 is TGTGCCAGCACCAGGGGCTCTGGGGCCAACGTCCTGACTTTC.

V is TRBV13 and J is TRBJ1-2; 9 bases are shared with TRBD1. The CDR3 has 13 residues. Germline lookup yields CDR1 PRHDT and CDR2 FYEKMQ (reference sequence). J gave up 3 bases and V 5 bases, and 1 base lay outside the gene matches. CDR3 in amino acids: CASSRDRDYGYTF. The CDR3 DNA follows: TGTGCCAGCAGCCGGGACAGGGACTATGGCTACACCTTC.

This clone showed up just a few times. The chain is built from TRBV4-2 and TRBJ2-3, with 10 bases identical to TRBD1. With 4 bases clipped from V and 3 bases from J, the junction kept 4 bases outside the gene matches. The CDR3 is 15 residues long. Germline V gives CDR1 LGHNA, CDR2 YNFKEQ. The CDR3 protein is CASSPRQGATDTQYF. The CDR3, as DNA: TGTGCCAGCAGCCCCCGACAGGGGGCAACAGATACGCAGTATTTT.

About this clone: The sample contains more than one DNA sequence encoding this CDR3. The chain couples TRBV3-1 (or the pseudogene TRBV3-2) to TRBJ2-7; TRBD2 matches at 9 bases. Germline assignment: CDR1 LGHDT and CDR2 YNNKEL (reference sequence). Trimming cost V 1 base and J 2 bases; bases outside gene matches: 3. This CDR3 has 15 amino acids. The CDR3: CASSQGLAGAYEQYF. CDR3 nucleotide sequence: TGTGCCAGCAGCCAAGGGTTAGCGGGAGCCTACGAGCAGTACTTC.

With regard to this clone: Within the sample, other DNA sequences also encode this same CDR3. The chain recombines TRBV19 with TRBJ1-1; a possible D gene is TRBD1 (5 bases). V was trimmed by 1 base and J by 1 base, leaving 7 bases between them. The CDR3 extends over 14 amino acids. Germline CDR1 LNHDA, CDR2 SQIVND (reference sequence). The CDR3 nucleotides are TGTGCCAGTAGTATAGGCGGGGCGAACACTGAAGCTTTCTTT. Translating gives CASSIGGANTEAFF.

The chain has TRBV2 and TRBJ2-1, with 10 bases identical to TRBD2. From germline, CDR1 is SNHLY and CDR2 FYNNEI. The CDR3 is made up of 16 amino acids. The trim removed 2 bases at V and 1 base at J, leaving 2 bases unmatched. The DNA for the CDR3 is TGTGCCAGCAGTGAACCGGGACTAGCGTCCTACAATGAGCAGTTCTTC. Translating gives CASSEPGLASYNEQFF.

This clone has just one count. The gene calls are TRBV7-3 and TRBJ1-1; TRBD1 might be the D (6 bases). CDR1 SGHTA and CDR2 FQGTGA come from the germline V gene. Trimming cost V 2 bases and J 10 bases, with 17 bases left between them. This CDR3 contains 14 residues. CDR3 coding DNA: TGTGCCAGCAGCTTACGACAGGCCCATGGGGTAGCTTTCTTT. Translated, it gives CASSLRQAHGVAFF. Based on the CDR3 plus reference TRBV7-3 and TRBJ1-1, the full variable domain is GAGVSQTPSNKVTEKGKYVELRCDPISGHTALYWYRQSLGQGPEFLIYFQGTGAADDSGLPNDRFFAVRPEGSVSTLKIQRTERGDSAVYLCASSLRQAHGVAFFGQGTRLTVV.

This chain joins TRBV2 and TRBJ1-2; TRBD1 agrees at 9 bases. CDR3 length equals 17 residues. V lost 6 bases to trimming and J lost 4 bases; unmatched junction nucleotides: 15. In germline, CDR1 is SNHLY, CDR2 FYNNEI. For the CDR3, the DNA is TGTGCCAGCAGGGAGGGACAGGGAAACATCGTGGCCTATGGCTACACCTTC. Its protein product is CASREGQGNIVAYGYTF.